These T cell receptor beta chains were read from a single sample in a study of T cells in Graves' hyperthyroidism and ophthalmopathy. TCRdb reprocessed the multiplex PCR reads via MiXCR and lists one record per CDR3 protein. The profile shows around 520,000 distinct CDR3 sequences, approximately 15% of them singletons. The sequenced material came from blood. These receptors were obtained from a woman in her forties with Graves' hyperthyroidism. Each CDR3 is given with its conserved first and last residue. D genes are given only for firm matches. The size field is filled for only some rows; it gives once, few, many or a size class.

v_call,d_call,clone_size,j_call,cdr3_aa,cdr3_nt
TRBV20-1,TRBD1,many,TRBJ2-5,CTIWDRVETQYF,TGCACCATATGGGACAGGGTGGAGACCCAGTACTTC
TRBV5-4,NA,few,TRBJ2-7,CASSLVSSPYEQYF,TGTGCCAGCAGCTTGGTATCCTCTCCCTACGAGCAGTACTTC
TRBV2,TRBD2,few,TRBJ2-1,CASGGLAGGSSLNEQFF,TGTGCCAGCGGCGGACTAGCGGGAGGGTCCTCACTGAATGAGCAGTTCTTC
TRBV6-1,NA,many,TRBJ2-1,CASSVTSVHEQFF,TGTGCCAGCAGTGTCACTAGTGTCCATGAGCAGTTCTTC
TRBV19,NA,few,TRBJ1-1,CASSISTTMNTEAFF,TGTGCCAGTAGTATTTCCACCACCATGAACACTGAAGCTTTCTTT
TRBV18,TRBD1,NA,TRBJ1-3,CASSPGTGDLNTIYF,TGTGCCAGCTCGCCCGGGACAGGGGACCTAAACACCATATATTTT
TRBV7-9,TRBD2,many,TRBJ2-7,CASSRFDRLAGDYEQYF,TGTGCCAGCAGCCGCTTTGATCGACTAGCGGGAGACTACGAGCAGTACTTC
TRBV28,NA,many,TRBJ1-1,CASRPWSGATEAFF,TGTGCCAGCAGGCCCTGGTCAGGGGCCACTGAAGCTTTCTTT
TRBV27,NA,many,TRBJ1-5,CASSPLGANQPQHF,TGTGCCAGCAGTCCCCTGGGAGCAAATCAGCCCCAGCATTTT
TRBV27,TRBD1,many,TRBJ2-5,CASLRDRGGQETQYF,TGTGCCAGCCTCCGGGACAGGGGCGGCCAAGAGACCCAGTACTTC
TRBV5-1,NA,many,TRBJ2-3,CASNIRQARGTDTQYF,TGCGCCAGCAACATCCGACAGGCGCGAGGCACAGATACGCAGTATTTT
TRBV5-6,TRBD1,NA,TRBJ1-1,CASSWGTGFVTEAFF,TGTGCCAGCAGTTGGGGGACAGGGTTTGTCACTGAAGCTTTCTTT
TRBV10-3,NA,many,TRBJ1-4,CAISESANEKLFF,TGTGCCATCAGTGAGTCGGCTAATGAAAAACTGTTTTTT
TRBV6-9,NA,few,TRBJ2-2,CASSYTEGDAGELFF,TGTGCCAGCAGTTACACAGAGGGAGATGCCGGGGAGCTGTTTTTT
TRBV11-2,TRBD2,NA,TRBJ2-1,CASSWSSGLAGPYNEQFF,TGTGCCAGCAGCTGGAGTTCGGGACTAGCGGGTCCCTACAATGAGCAGTTCTTC
TRBV11-3,TRBD2,many,TRBJ2-5,CASSLGLAGQETQYF,TGTGCCAGCAGCTTAGGGCTAGCGGGTCAAGAGACCCAGTACTTC
TRBV30,NA,many,TRBJ2-3,CARRPTGTDTQYF,TGTGCCCGGAGACCTACGGGCACAGATACGCAGTATTTT